Listed here is a single TCR beta chain. The antigen remains undetermined. Using RNA template, CDR3s of TCR alpha and beta were amplified with iRepertoire arm-PCR. For one-step reverse transcription and amplification, 100-400 ng of tissue mRNA or PBMC total RNA was used. TCRdb re-called the multiplex PCR reads with MiXCR, one entry per CDR3 protein. The sample has roughly 350,000 distinct CDR3 sequences; 41% are singletons. This sample is part of a study of glioma-infiltrating T cells. Study results and caveats: Non-neoplastic patients had below-expected tissue-blood divergence, while all gliomas exceeded expectation.

J was trimmed by 4 bases and V by 4 bases; bases with no gene match: 2. The CDR3 extends over 14 amino acids. Germline CDR1 reads SGHDT; CDR2 reads YYEEEE. This TCR was sampled from a human donor with low-grade glioma or glioblastoma, undergoing nonglioma brain surgery, or in good health (not recorded which). Material: glioma tissue, nonneoplastic brain tissue, or PBMCs (not recorded which). V is TRBV5-6 and J is TRBJ1-4; 9 nucleotides line up with TRBD1. CDR3 coding DNA: TGTGCCAGCAGCCCGACAGGGGGTAATGAAAAACTGTTTTTT. Protein sequence: CASSPTGGNEKLFF.